The rows below give T cell receptor beta chains drawn from one sample of a study of cytomegalovirus exposure and HLA in healthy donors. The data were produced by immunoSEQ multiplex PCR, yet TCRdb's version contains in-frame clones alone and is incomplete. The table records tens of thousands of clones, approximately 75% of them present only once. The specimen was PBMCs. These receptors all stem from a woman between 40 and 55 years old in good health and CMV-seropositive. Both conserved end residues are part of each CDR3. The D gene is left open where the match is weak.

J gene,D gene,V gene,CDR3 protein
TRBJ1-1,.,TRBV7-6,CASSERDTEAFF
TRBJ1-5,.,TRBV4-1,CASSQGGGVGQPQHF
TRBJ1-6,TRBD1,TRBV2,CASDRDRSSSPLHF
TRBJ1-1,TRBD1,TRBV5-1,CASSPRQGWMNTEAFF
TRBJ2-3,TRBD1,TRBV5-1,CASSVQGAPDTQYF
TRBJ1-1,.,TRBV4-2,CASSQDRSYPGMSAFF
TRBJ2-5,.,TRBV13,CASSLPSVGETQYF
TRBJ1-1,.,TRBV27,CASSFRQMNTEAFF
TRBJ1-6,TRBD1,TRBV4-1,CASSQAGTENSPLHF
TRBJ2-7,TRBD2,TRBV11-3,CASSILAGGYYEQYF
TRBJ2-7,.,TRBV27,CASNRGGAEPPYEQYF
TRBJ2-5,TRBD1,TRBV10-3,CAISATGGFQETQYF
TRBJ1-6,TRBD1,TRBV4-1,CASSFQTGSYNSPLHF
TRBJ1-2,TRBD1,TRBV6-5,CASSTGGGVGYTF
TRBJ2-1,.,TRBV7-9,CASSLALEGEQFF
TRBJ1-2,.,TRBV12-2,CASRLGGQGARGYGYTF
TRBJ1-2,.,TRBV5-1,CASSLETPNYGYTF
TRBJ2-7,.,TRBV18,CASSPPETPGYEQYF
TRBJ2-2,.,TRBV11-2,CASSLFGGNTGELFF